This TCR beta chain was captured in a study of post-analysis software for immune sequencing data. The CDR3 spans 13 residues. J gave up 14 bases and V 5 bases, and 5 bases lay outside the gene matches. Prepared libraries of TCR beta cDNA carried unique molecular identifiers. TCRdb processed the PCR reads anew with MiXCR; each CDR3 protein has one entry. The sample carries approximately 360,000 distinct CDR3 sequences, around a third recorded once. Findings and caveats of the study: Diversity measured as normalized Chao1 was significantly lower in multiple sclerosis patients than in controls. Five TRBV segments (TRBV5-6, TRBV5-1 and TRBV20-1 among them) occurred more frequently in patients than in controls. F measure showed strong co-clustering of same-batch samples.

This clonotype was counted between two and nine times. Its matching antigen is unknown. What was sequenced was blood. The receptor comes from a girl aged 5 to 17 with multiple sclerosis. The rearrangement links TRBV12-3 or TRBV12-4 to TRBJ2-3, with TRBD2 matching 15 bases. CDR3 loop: CASSRTSGGARYF. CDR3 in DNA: TGTGCCAGCAGTCGGACTAGCGGGGGGGCCCGGTATTTT.